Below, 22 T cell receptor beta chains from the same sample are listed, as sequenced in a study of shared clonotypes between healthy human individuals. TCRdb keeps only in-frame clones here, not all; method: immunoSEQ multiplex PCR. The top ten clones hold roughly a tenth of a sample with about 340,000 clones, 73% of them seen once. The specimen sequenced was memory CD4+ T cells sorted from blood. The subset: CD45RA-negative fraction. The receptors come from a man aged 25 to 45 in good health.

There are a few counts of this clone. Written as DNA, the CDR3 is TGTGCCAGCAGCCCAGCGGCCGATGGTCAGCCCCAGCATTTT. This encodes CASSPAADGQPQHF. V gene TRBV9 combines with J gene TRBJ1-5; no reliable D call. The CDR3 extends over 14 amino acids. The ends were cut back, 4 bases at V and 6 bases at J, with 14 bases in the middle. The germline CDR1 and CDR2 sequences are SGDLS and YYNGEE.

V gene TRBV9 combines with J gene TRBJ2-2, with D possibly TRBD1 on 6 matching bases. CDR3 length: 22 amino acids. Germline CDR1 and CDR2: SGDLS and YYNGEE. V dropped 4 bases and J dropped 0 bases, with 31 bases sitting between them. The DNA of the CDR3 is TGTGCCAGCAGCCCGAAGTCCCGGGACACCTTAGTTGGGCCCACGAACACCGGGGAGCTGTTTTTT. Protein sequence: CASSPKSRDTLVGPTNTGELFF.

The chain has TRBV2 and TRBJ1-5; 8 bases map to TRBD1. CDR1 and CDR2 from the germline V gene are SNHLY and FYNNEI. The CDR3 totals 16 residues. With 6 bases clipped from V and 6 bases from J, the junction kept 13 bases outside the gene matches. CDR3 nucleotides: TGTGCCAGCAGGGCCACCTTCGACAGGGGTGGTCAGCCCCAGCATTTT. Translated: CASRATFDRGGQPQHF.

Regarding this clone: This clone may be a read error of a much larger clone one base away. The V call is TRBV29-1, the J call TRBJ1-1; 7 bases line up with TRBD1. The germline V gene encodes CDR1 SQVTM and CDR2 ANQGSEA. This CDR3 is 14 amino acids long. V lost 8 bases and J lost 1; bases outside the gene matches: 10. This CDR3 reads CSIWDSISNTEAFF. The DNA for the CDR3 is TGCAGCATCTGGGACAGCATATCGAACACTGAAGCTTTCTTT.

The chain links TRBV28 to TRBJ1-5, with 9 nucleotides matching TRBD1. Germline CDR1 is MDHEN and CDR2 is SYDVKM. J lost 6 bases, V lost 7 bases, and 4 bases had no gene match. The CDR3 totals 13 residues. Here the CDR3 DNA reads TGTGCCAGCAACACAGGGGGCGGTCAGCCCCAGCATTTT. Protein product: CASNTGGGQPQHF.

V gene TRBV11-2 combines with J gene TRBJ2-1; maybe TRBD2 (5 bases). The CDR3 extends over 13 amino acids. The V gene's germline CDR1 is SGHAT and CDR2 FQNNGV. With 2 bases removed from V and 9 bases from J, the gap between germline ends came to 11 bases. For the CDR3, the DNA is TGTGCCAGCAGCTTACCGGACTCCAGTGAGCAGTTCTTC. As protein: CASSLPDSSEQFF.

CDR3 sequence (DNA): TGTGCCAGCAGCTTAGGTTGGGCGCGTAGCTCCTACAATGAGCAGTTCTTC. Its translation is CASSLGWARSSYNEQFF. V and J are TRBV7-7 and TRBJ2-1; D gene ambiguous. This CDR3 is 17 amino acids long. Germline V lookup: CDR1 SSHAT, CDR2 FNYEAQ (reference sequence). Trimming cost V 1 base and J 0 bases, with 13 bases left between them.

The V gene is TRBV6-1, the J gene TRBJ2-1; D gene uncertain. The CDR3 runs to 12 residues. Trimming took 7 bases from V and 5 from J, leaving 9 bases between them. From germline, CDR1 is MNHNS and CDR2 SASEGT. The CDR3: CASKDRHNEQFF. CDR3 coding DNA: TGTGCCAGCAAAGACCGTCACAATGAGCAGTTCTTC.

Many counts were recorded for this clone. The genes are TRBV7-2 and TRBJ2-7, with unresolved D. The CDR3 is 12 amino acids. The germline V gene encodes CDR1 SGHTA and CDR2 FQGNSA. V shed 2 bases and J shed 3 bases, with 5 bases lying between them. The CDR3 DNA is TGTGCCAGCAGCTTATCAGGCTACGAGCAGTACTTC. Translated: CASSLSGYEQYF.

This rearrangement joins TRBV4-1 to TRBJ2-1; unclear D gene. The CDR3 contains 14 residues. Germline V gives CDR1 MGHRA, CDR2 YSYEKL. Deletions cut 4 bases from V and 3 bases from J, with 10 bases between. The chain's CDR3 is CASSPTDVYNEQFF. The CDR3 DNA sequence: TGCGCCAGCAGCCCTACGGACGTCTACAATGAGCAGTTCTTC.

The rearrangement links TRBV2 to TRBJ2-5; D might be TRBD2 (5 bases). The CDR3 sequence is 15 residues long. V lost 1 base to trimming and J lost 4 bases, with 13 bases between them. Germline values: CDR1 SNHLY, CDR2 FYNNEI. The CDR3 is CASSEDRGSGETQYF. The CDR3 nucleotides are TGTGCCAGCAGTGAAGATCGTGGGAGTGGAGAGACCCAGTACTTC.

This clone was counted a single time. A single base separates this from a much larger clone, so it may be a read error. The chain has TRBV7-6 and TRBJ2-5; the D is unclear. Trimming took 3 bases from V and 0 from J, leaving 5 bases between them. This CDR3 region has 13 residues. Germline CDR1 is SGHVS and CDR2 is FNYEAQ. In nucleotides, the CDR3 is TGTGCCAGCAGCTTCAGTTACCAAGAGACCCAGTACTTC. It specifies CASSFSYQETQYF.

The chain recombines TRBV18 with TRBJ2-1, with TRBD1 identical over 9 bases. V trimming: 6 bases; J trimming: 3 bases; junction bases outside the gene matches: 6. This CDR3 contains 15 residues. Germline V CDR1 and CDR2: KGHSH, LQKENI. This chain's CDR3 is CASSTGGQGYNEQFF. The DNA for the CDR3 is TGTGCCAGCTCCACTGGGGGACAGGGCTACAATGAGCAGTTCTTC.

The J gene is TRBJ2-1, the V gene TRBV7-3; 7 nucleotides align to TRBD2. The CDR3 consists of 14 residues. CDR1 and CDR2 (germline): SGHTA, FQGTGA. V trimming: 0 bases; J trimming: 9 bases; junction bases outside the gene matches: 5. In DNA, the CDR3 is TGTGCCAGCAGCTTAACGGGGACTATTTTTGAGCAGTTCTTC. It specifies CASSLTGTIFEQFF. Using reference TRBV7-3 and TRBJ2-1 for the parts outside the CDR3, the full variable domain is GAGVSQTPSNKVTEKGKYVELRCDPISGHTALYWYRQSLGQGPEFLIYFQGTGAADDSGLPNDRFFAVRPEGSVSTLKIQRTERGDSAVYLCASSLTGTIFEQFFGPGTRLTVL.

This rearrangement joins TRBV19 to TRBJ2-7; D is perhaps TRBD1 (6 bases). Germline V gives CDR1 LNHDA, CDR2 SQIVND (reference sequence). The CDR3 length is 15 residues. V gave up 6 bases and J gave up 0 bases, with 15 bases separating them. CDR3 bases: TGTGCCAGTAGCACCTTGACAGGACTCTCCTACGAGCAGTACTTC. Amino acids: CASSTLTGLSYEQYF.

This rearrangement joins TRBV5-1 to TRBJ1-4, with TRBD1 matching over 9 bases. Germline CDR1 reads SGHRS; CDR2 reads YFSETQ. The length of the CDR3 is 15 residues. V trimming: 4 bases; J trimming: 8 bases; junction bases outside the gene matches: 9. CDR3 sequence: CASSLTGTGLEKLFF. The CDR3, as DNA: TGCGCCAGCAGCCTGACCGGGACAGGGTTAGAAAAACTGTTTTTT. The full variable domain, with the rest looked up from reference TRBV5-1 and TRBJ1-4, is KAGVTQTPRYLIKTRGQQVTLSCSPISGHRSVSWYQQTPGQGLQFLFEYFSETQRNKGNFPGRFSGRQFSNSRSEMNVSTLELGDSALYLCASSLTGTGLEKLFFGSGTQLSVL.

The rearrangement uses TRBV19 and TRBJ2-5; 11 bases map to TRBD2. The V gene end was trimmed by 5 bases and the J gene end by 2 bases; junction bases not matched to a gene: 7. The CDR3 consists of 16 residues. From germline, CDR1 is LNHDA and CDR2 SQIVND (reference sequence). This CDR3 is CASSSLAGGIQETQYF. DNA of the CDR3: TGTGCCAGTAGTTCGTTAGCGGGAGGGATTCAAGAGACCCAGTACTTC.

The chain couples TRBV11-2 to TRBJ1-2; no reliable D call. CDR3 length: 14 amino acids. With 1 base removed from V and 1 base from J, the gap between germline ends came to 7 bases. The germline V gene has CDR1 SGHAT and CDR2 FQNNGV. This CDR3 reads CASSLVGINYGYTF. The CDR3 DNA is TGTGCCAGCAGCTTAGTCGGAATTAACTATGGCTACACCTTC.

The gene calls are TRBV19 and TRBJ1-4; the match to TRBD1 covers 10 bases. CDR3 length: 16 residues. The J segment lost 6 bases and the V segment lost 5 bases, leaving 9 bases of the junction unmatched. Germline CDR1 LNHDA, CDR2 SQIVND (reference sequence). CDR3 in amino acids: CASSPGQGRGDEKLFF. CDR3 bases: TGTGCCAGTAGTCCGGGACAGGGGCGAGGTGATGAAAAACTGTTTTTT.

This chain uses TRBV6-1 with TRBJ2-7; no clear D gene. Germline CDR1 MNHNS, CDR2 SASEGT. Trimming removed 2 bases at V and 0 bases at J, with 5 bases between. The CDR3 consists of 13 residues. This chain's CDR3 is CASSENTSYEQYF. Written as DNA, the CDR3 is TGTGCCAGCAGTGAAAACACCTCCTACGAGCAGTACTTC.

The CDR3 DNA reads TGTGCCAGCAGCTTAGATGGGGGAAGGCCTCCCTACGAGCAGTACTTC. Translated: CASSLDGGRPPYEQYF. The chain is built from TRBV13 and TRBJ2-7; D possibly uses TRBD1 or TRBD2 (5 bases each). V was pared by 1 base and J by 2 bases, with 15 bases between. Germline CDR1 PRHDT, CDR2 FYEKMQ (reference sequence). CDR3 length: 16 residues.

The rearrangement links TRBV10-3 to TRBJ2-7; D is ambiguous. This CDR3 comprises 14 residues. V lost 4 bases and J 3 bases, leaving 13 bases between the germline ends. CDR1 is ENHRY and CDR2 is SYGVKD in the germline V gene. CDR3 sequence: CAISAVPRSYEQYF. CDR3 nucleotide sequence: TGTGCCATCAGTGCGGTGCCCCGGAGCTACGAGCAGTACTTC.